One and the same sample provided the 11 T cell receptor beta chains below, sequenced in a study of cytomegalovirus exposure and HLA in healthy donors. PCR used 60 Vbeta primers and 13 Jbeta primers. Clones were sequenced by immunoSEQ multiplex PCR, and TCRdb holds only the in-frame ones, with some missing. Of tens of thousands of clones detected, about 70% appear once; the ten largest clones hold about 22%. The sequenced material came from PBMCs. The receptors derive from a woman aged 45-60 years in good health and CMV-seropositive.

Only a few counts were recorded for this clone. This chain uses TRBV9 with TRBJ2-1; 9 bases match TRBD1. Unmatched junction bases numbered 8, after V lost 3 bases and J lost 7 bases. The CDR3 is made up of 15 amino acids. Per germline, CDR1 SGDLS and CDR2 YYNGEE. The CDR3 coding sequence is TGTGCCAGCAGCGCCCGGACAGGGGTGGGGAATGAGCAGTTCTTC. It translates to CASSARTGVGNEQFF.

This sequence joins TRBV7-3 and TRBJ2-1; 10 bases line up with TRBD1. The ends lost 5 bases at V and 5 bases at J; junction bases unmatched: 6. There are 15 residues in the CDR3. Germline V gene data show CDR1 as SGHTA and CDR2 as FQGTGA. The CDR3 region has the DNA TGTGCCAGCAGCACGGGACAGGGGTCTCACAATGAGCAGTTCTTC. Translation gives CASSTGQGSHNEQFF.

The chain uses TRBV19 and TRBJ1-3, with TRBD1 as a possible D gene (5 bases). The germline V and J ends were trimmed by 8 bases and 4 bases, with 15 bases remaining between them. Germline V gives CDR1 LNHDA, CDR2 SQIVND (reference sequence). This CDR3 region has 14 residues. The CDR3 DNA reads as TGTGCCAGTCACCGACAGAGTCAGGGAAACACCATATATTTT. It translates to CASHRQSQGNTIYF.

V gene TRBV6-5 combines with J gene TRBJ2-7, with a possible D match to TRBD1 (6 bases). The CDR3 totals 14 residues. Per germline, CDR1 MNHEY and CDR2 SVGAGI. V lost 2 bases and J lost 1, with 9 bases in between. As DNA, the CDR3 is TGTGCCAGCAGTTACGGAGACAGGTCCTACGAGCAGTACTTC. Translation: CASSYGDRSYEQYF.

The rearrangement links TRBV7-9 to TRBJ2-3; D may be TRBD2 (6 bases). The V gene lost 3 bases and the J gene lost 4 bases, with 17 bases spanning the gap. Germline V gene lookup returns CDR1 SEHNR and CDR2 FQNEAQ (reference sequence). The CDR3 spans 16 residues. The CDR3 coding sequence is TGTGCCAGCAGCTTTTCGGGGGTCAGGTACTCAGATACGCAGTATTTT. It codes for CASSFSGVRYSDTQYF.

This clone turned up a few times. This chain joins TRBV6-6 and TRBJ2-1; TRBD1 matches at 7 bases. There are 15 residues in the CDR3. The V and J ends lost 6 bases and 0 bases, in that order; junction bases with no gene match: 5. Germline loops: CDR1 MNHNY, CDR2 SVGAGI (reference sequence). The CDR3 region has the DNA TGTGCCAGCAGCCTGGGACAGAGCTCCTACAATGAGCAGTTCTTC. Translation gives CASSLGQSSYNEQFF.

The chain has TRBV7-3 and TRBJ2-5; D is unclear. Per germline, CDR1 SGHTA and CDR2 FQGTGA. The CDR3 loop spans 13 amino acids. The V and J ends lost 5 bases and 4 bases respectively, with 11 bases between them. The CDR3 DNA reads TGTGCCAGCAGCCCATCGAGTAGAGAGACCCAGTACTTC. Translation gives CASSPSSRETQYF.

This chain joins TRBV10-3 and TRBJ2-7; tentative D call: TRBD2 (7 bases). Germline V gene lookup returns CDR1 ENHRY and CDR2 SYGVKD. The CDR3 has 13 residues. The V end was cut by 11 bases, the J end by 3 bases, with 17 bases between. The CDR3 reads CAAKAGHNYEQYF. The CDR3 DNA reads TGTGCCGCAAAAGCGGGACACAACTACGAGCAGTACTTC.

CDR3 region: CASSLGQEAFF. The CDR3 region has the DNA TGCGCCAGCAGCTTGGGACAGGAAGCTTTCTTT. The chain couples TRBV5-1 to TRBJ1-1; D may be TRBD1 (5 bases). This CDR3 is built from 11 residues. Germline V gene sequence: CDR1 SGHRS, CDR2 YFSETQ. The V end lost 0 bases, the J end lost 8 bases, and 5 bases lay between the germline ends.

This clone came up a few times. This rearrangement joins TRBV27 to TRBJ2-1; TRBD2 matches at 12 bases. Germline trimming cut 1 base from V and 6 bases from J; bases unmatched to any gene: 4. Germline CDR1 and CDR2: MNHEY and SMNVEV (reference sequence). This CDR3 comprises 16 residues. The CDR3 nucleotides read TGTGCCAGCAGTTTATTCCGGACTAGCGGGACCAATGAGCAGTTCTTC. Its translation: CASSLFRTSGTNEQFF.

The chain has TRBV4-1 and TRBJ1-2; 10 bases fit TRBD1. Germline CDR1 MGHRA, CDR2 YSYEKL. The CDR3 totals 14 residues. V lost 4 bases to trimming and J lost 2 bases; unmatched junction nucleotides: 1. CDR3 in DNA: TGCGCCAGCAGCCCGGGACAGGGGAACTATGGCTACACCTTC. It translates to CASSPGQGNYGYTF.